Below, 15 T cell receptor beta chains from the same sample are listed, as sequenced in a study of cytomegalovirus exposure and HLA in healthy donors. Primers: 60 Vbeta forward and 13 Jbeta reverse. Sequencing was performed with immunoSEQ multiplex PCR; in TCRdb, only in-frame clones are kept and a portion is missing. The sample lists 100,000 or so clones, almost 70% occurring once. The material sequenced was PBMCs. The receptors originated from a man aged 25-40 years in good health and CMV-seronegative.

The chain uses TRBV4-2 and TRBJ2-1, with TRBD2 matching 13 bases. Unmatched junction bases numbered 4, after V lost 2 bases and J lost 6 bases. Per the germline V gene, CDR1 is LGHNA and CDR2 is YNFKEQ. The CDR3 has 16 amino acids. The DNA of the CDR3 is TGTGCCAGCAGCCAACGGACTAGCGGGAGCTCCAATGAGCAGTTCTTC. Encoded protein: CASSQRTSGSSNEQFF.

The gene calls are TRBV6-5 and TRBJ1-2, with D possibly TRBD1 on 5 matching bases. CDR1 is MNHEY and CDR2 is SVGAGI in the germline V gene. The CDR3 covers 14 residues. V was trimmed by 6 bases and J by 3 bases, leaving 14 bases between them. The DNA for the CDR3 is TGTGCCAGCAGACCCCCCGGGGGGGACTATGGCTACACCTTC. The encoded protein is CASRPPGGDYGYTF.

This clone was seen more than once but under ten times. The J gene is TRBJ2-2, the V gene TRBV18, with TRBD1 identical over 9 bases. The CDR3 loop spans 15 amino acids. The V gene end was trimmed by 2 bases and the J gene end by 6 bases; junction bases not matched to a gene: 4. Germline values: CDR1 KGHSH, CDR2 LQKENI. The CDR3 reads CASSPRTGDSGELFF. The CDR3 bases are TGTGCCAGCTCACCAAGGACAGGGGATTCCGGGGAGCTGTTTTTT.

The J gene is TRBJ2-7, the V gene TRBV7-8; TRBD1 might be the D (6 bases). Germline CDR1 is SGHVS and CDR2 is FQNEAQ. Trimming stripped 2 bases from V and 4 bases from J, with 21 bases between. This CDR3 is built from 17 residues. Here the CDR3 DNA reads TGTGCCAGCAGCTTATCGTTACGCTTGACAGGCGAGTACGAGCAGTACTTC. This translates into CASSLSLRLTGEYEQYF.

This clone was seen more than once but under ten times. The CDR3 region has the DNA TGTGCCAGCAGCCAAAAAGCGGGAGTCCACAACTACGAGCAGTACTTC. It is translated as CASSQKAGVHNYEQYF. The chain has TRBV13 and TRBJ2-7; 8 bases are a match to TRBD2. The germline CDR1 and CDR2 sequences are PRHDT and FYEKMQ (reference sequence). This CDR3 is built from 16 residues. Trimming at V came to 5 bases and at J to 3 bases, leaving 12 bases not matched to a gene. Filled out from reference TRBV13 and TRBJ2-7, the complete variable domain reads AAGVIQSPRHLIKEKRETATLKCYPIPRHDTVYWYQQGPGQDPQFLISFYEKMQSDKGSIPDRFSAQQFSDYHSELNMSSLELGDSALYFCASSQKAGVHNYEQYFGPGTRLTVT.

The chain joins TRBV29-1 to TRBJ1-2; 8 bases fit TRBD1. The germline CDR1 and CDR2 sequences are SQVTM and ANQGSEA. V trimming: 2 bases; J trimming: 6 bases; junction bases outside the gene matches: 5. The CDR3 is 13 amino acids. CDR3 DNA sequence: TGCAGCGTTGAACGTGCGGACAGGGATGGCTACACCTTC. It translates to CSVERADRDGYTF.

The rearrangement links TRBV7-2 to TRBJ2-5; 15 bases are shared with TRBD2. The end of the DNA fits TRBJ2-7 better, so the J call may be wrong. This CDR3 contains 18 residues. CDR1 and CDR2 from the germline V gene are SGHTA and FQGNSA. The DNA for the CDR3 is TGTGCCAGCAGCCCTTGGACTAGCGGGAGGGCCCCCCCCTACGAGCAGTACTTC. Translation gives CASSPWTSGRAPPYEQYF.

The chain employs TRBV7-2 and TRBJ2-5; 7 bases map to TRBD2. Germline V gene sequence: CDR1 SGHTA, CDR2 FQGNSA. The J segment lost 0 bases and the V segment lost 1 base, leaving 8 bases of the junction unmatched. The length of the CDR3 is 17 residues. The CDR3 region has the DNA TGTGCCAGCAGCTTAGAACTGGCGGGAGAGGACCAAGAGACCCAGTACTTC. Translated, it gives CASSLELAGEDQETQYF.

The chain combines TRBV15 with TRBJ2-1, with a tentative D call TRBD1 (5 bases). V shed 4 bases and J shed 8 bases, with 9 bases lying between them. The CDR3 has 12 residues. Germline CDR1 and CDR2: LNHNV and YYDKDF (reference sequence). CDR3 sequence reads: CATSKGMHEQFF. The CDR3 DNA sequence: TGTGCCACCAGCAAGGGGATGCATGAGCAGTTCTTC.

This chain uses TRBV2 with TRBJ2-5; TRBD2 matches at 12 bases. V gave up 5 bases and J gave up 4 bases; unmatched junction bases: 5. The CDR3 spans 15 residues. CDR1 is SNHLY, CDR2 FYNNEI, per germline. The CDR3 DNA follows: TGTGCCAGCAGTTGGACTAGCGGGAAGGGAGAGACCCAGTACTTC. This translates into CASSWTSGKGETQYF.

The chain has TRBV27 and TRBJ1-5; D unclear. Trimming took 0 bases from V and 4 from J, leaving 13 bases between them. The CDR3 contains 16 residues. The germline CDR1 and CDR2 sequences are MNHEY and SMNVEV (reference sequence). The CDR3 loop is CASSLSYGLPNQPQHF. The CDR3 nucleotides are TGTGCCAGCAGTTTATCTTACGGACTACCGAATCAGCCCCAGCATTTT.

This clone was detected only a few times. CDR3 in amino acids: CASSLQGKGTDTQYF. The CDR3 nucleotides read TGTGCCAGCAGCTTACAGGGGAAAGGCACAGATACGCAGTATTTT. The chain links TRBV7-2 to TRBJ2-3; weak D call: TRBD1 (6 bases). Germline CDR1 SGHTA, CDR2 FQGNSA. There are 15 residues in the CDR3. V lost 2 bases to trimming and J lost 1 base, with 10 bases between them.

This chain uses TRBV2 with TRBJ1-1; 8 nucleotides match TRBD1. V trimming: 6 bases; J trimming: 7 bases; junction bases outside the gene matches: 1. Germline V CDR1 and CDR2: SNHLY, FYNNEI. The CDR3 runs 11 residues. CDR3 sequence reads: CASRGTGEAFF. The CDR3 region has the DNA TGTGCCAGCAGGGGGACAGGTGAAGCTTTCTTT.

This clone was observed a handful of times. The genes are TRBV7-9 and TRBJ1-2, with 7 nucleotides matching TRBD1. The CDR3 totals 13 residues. Germline loops: CDR1 SEHNR, CDR2 FQNEAQ (reference sequence). V shed 3 bases, J shed 4 bases, and the junction held 2 bases outside the gene matches. The CDR3: CASSFGDSYGYTF. As DNA, the CDR3 is TGTGCCAGCAGCTTCGGGGACAGCTATGGCTACACCTTC.

This rearrangement joins TRBV30 to TRBJ2-1, with 12 bases identical to TRBD2. This CDR3 has 16 amino acids. Germline-derived CDR1 and CDR2 are GTSNPN and SVGIG (reference sequence). V gave up 3 bases and J gave up 0 bases; unmatched junction bases: 3. CDR3 residues: CAWRVTSGSSYNEQFF. In nucleotides, the CDR3 is TGTGCCTGGAGGGTGACTAGCGGGAGCTCCTACAATGAGCAGTTCTTC.